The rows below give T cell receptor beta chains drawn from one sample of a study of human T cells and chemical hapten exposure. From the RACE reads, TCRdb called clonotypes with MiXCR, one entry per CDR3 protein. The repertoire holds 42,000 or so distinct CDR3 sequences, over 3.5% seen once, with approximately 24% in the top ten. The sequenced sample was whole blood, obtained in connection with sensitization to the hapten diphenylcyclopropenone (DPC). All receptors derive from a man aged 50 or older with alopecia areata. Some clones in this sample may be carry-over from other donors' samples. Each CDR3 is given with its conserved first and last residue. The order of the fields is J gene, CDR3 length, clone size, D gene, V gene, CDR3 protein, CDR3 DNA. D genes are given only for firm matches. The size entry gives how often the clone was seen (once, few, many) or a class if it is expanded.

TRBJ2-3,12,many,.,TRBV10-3,CAISDGPDTQYF,TGTGCCATCAGTGATGGCCCGGATACGCAGTATTTT
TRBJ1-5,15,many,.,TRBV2,CASSEVGGVNQPQHF,TGTGCCAGCAGTGAAGTAGGAGGGGTAAATCAGCCCCAGCATTTT
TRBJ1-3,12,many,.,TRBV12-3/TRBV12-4,CASRGPSNTIYF,TGTGCCAGCAGAGGTCCGTCAAACACCATATATTTT
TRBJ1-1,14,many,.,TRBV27,CASSSQPGRTEAFF,TGTGCCAGCAGTTCCCAACCGGGCCGCACTGAAGCTTTCTTT
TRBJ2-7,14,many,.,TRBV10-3,CAISPSASNYEQYF,TGTGCCATCAGCCCCTCAGCCTCTAATTACGAGCAGTACTTC
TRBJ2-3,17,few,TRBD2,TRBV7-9,CASSFGTSGASTDTQYF,TGTGCCAGCAGCTTCGGGACTAGCGGGGCGAGCACAGATACGCAGTATTTT
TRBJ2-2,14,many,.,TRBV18,CASSGTTNTGELFF,TGTGCCAGCTCCGGGACCACAAACACCGGGGAGCTGTTTTTT
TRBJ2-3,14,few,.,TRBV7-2,CASSLAASGDTQYF,TGTGCCAGCAGCTTAGCGGCTAGTGGAGATACGCAGTATTTT
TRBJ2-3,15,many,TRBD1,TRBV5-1,CASSLVTGGTDTQYF,TGCGCCAGCAGCTTGGTCACAGGGGGCACAGATACGCAGTATTTT
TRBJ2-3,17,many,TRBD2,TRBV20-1,CSARDLWTSGISDTQYF,TGCAGTGCTAGAGATCTATGGACTAGCGGGATTTCAGATACGCAGTATTTT
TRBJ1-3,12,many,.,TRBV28,CASSLGGNTIYF,TGTGCCAGCAGTTTAGGCGGAAACACCATATATTTT